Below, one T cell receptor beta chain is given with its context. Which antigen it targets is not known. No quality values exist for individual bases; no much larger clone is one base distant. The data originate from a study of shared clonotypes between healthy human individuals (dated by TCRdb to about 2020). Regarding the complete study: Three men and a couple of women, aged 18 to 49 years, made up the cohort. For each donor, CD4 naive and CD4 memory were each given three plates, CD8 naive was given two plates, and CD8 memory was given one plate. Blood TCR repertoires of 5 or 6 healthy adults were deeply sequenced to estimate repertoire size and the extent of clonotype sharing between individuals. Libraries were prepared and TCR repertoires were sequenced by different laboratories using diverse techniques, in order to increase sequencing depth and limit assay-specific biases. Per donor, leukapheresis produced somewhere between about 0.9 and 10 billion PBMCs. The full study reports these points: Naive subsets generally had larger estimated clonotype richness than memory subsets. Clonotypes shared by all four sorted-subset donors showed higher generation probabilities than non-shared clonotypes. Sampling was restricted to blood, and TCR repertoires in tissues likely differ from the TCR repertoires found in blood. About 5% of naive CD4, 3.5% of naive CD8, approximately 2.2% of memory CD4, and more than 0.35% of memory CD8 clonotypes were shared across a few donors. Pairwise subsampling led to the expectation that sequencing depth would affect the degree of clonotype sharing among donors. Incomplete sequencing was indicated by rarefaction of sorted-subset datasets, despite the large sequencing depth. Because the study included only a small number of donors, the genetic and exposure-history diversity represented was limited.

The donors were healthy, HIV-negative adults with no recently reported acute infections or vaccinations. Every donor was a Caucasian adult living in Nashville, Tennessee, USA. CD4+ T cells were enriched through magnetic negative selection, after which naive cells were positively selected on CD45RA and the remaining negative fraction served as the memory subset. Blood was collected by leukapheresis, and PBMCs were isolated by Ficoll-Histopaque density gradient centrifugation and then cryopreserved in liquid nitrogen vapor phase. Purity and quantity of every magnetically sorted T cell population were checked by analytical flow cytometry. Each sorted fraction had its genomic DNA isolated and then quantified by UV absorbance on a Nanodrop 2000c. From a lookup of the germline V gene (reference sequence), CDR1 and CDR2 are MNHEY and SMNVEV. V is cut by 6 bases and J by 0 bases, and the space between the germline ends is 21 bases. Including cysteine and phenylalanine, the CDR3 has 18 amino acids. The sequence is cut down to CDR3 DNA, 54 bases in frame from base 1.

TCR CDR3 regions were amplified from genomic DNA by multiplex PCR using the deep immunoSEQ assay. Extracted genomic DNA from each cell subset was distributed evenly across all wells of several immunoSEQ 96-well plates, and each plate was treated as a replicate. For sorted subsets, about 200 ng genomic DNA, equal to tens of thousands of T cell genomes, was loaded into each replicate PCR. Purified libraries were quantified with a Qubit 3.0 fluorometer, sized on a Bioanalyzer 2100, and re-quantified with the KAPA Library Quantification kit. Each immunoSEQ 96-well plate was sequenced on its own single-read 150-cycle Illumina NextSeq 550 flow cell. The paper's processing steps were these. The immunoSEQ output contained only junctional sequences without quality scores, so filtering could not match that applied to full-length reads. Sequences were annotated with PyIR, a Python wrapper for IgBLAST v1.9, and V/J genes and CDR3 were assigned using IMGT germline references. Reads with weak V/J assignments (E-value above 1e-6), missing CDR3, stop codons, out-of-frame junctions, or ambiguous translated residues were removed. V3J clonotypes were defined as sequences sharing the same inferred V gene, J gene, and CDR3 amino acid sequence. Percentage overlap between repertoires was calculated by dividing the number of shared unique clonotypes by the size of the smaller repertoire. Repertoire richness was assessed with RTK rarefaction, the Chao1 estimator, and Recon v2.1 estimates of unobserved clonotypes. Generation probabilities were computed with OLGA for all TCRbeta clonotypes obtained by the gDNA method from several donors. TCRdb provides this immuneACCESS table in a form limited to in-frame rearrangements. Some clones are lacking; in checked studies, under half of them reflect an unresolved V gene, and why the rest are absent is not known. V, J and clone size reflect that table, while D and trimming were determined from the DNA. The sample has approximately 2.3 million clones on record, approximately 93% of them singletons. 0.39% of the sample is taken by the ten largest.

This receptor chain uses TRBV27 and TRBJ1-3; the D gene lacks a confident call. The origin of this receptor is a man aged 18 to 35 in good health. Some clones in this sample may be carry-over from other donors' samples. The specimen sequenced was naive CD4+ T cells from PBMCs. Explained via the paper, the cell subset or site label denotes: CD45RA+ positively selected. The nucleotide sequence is TGTGCCAGCAGGCCCTGGGGAGGATGGAGGGACTCTGGAAACACCATATATTTT. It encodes CASRPWGGWRDSGNTIYF.